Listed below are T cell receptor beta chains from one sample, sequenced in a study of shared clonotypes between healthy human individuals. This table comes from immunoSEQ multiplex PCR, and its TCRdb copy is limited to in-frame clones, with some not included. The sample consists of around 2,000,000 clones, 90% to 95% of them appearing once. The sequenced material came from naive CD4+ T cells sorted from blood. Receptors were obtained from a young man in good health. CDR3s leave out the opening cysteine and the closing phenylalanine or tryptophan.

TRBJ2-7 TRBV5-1 ASSFRPSQGPYEQY
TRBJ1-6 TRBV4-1 ASSQGDRNNSPLH
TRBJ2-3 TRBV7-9 ASSFGLSTDTQY
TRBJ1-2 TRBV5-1 ASSLAGDRGRGYT
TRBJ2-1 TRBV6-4 ASKETGGPYNEQF
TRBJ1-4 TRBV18 ASSPPRQGTTNEKLF
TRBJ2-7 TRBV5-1 ASSPGTVSYEQY
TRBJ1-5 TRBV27 ASRRQGSQPQH
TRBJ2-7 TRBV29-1 SGVGASSYEQY
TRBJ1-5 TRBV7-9 ASSPGTSDNQPQH
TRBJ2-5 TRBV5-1 ASSLRPSGVATETQY
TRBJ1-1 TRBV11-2 ASSLGGVYTEAF
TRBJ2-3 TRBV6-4 ASREEGTDTQY
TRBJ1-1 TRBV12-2 ASRLAQGVATEAF
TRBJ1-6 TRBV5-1 ASSFSQAELNSPLH
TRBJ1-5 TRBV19 ASSMEGWGNQPQH
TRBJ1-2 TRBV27 ASSFDRLANYGYT
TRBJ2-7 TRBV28 ASSLNYEQY
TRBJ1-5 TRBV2 ASTEQGYSNQPQH
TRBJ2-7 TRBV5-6 ASSAPGQTGEQY
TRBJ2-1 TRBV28 ASSLRRGGRNEQF
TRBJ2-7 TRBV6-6 ASSQGVGYEQY
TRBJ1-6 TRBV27 ASSFHPQRMVDSPLH
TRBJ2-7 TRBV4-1 ASSSTSGPLEQY
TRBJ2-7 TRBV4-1 ASSQDGAGVSYEQY
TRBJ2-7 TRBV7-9 ASSEGLERAQY
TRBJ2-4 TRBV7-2 ASSSTRLAKNIQY
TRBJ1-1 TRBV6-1 ASLINTEAF
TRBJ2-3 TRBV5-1 ASSLWDGGADTQY
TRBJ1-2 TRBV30 ARKGQGRDYGYT
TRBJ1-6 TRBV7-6 ASSPGGTGNSPLH
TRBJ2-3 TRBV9 ASSGEAPQQY
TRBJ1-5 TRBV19 ASNPTASNQPQH
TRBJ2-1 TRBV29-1 SVEERGSIHNEQF
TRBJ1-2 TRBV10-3 AISESPGDYGYT
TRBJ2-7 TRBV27 ASSWLGRGAYEQY
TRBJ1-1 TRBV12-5 ASGRAGAYVPNEAF
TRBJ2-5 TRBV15 ATSRESMRASGNPQETQY
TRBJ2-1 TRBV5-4 ASSWPLNEQF
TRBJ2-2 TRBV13 ASSLVRTGELF
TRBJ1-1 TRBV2 ASSEQGGTEAF
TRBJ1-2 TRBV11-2 ASSPGSYGYT
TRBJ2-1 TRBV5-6 ASSLGHTGYEQF
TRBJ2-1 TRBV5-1 ASTLAGDYNEQF
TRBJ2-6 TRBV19 ASSKRGYGDSGANVLT
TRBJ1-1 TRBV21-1 ASSKRTLGTEAF
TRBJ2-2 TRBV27 ASSPYHLGIFRTGELF
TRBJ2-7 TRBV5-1 ASSLIDSTYEQY
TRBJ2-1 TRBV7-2 ASSLGAGHNEQF
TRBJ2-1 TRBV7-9 ASSLVAGGRFSYNEQF
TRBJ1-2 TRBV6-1 ASSEAGIHGYT
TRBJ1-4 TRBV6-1 ASSVGDSNEKLF
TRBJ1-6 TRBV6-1 ASFQTGKGSPLH
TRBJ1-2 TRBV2 ASSVNTLGNYGYT
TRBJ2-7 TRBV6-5 ASSYRGQGGYEQY